These T cell receptor beta chains were read from a single sample in a study of T cells in Graves' hyperthyroidism and ophthalmopathy. MiXCR, applied by TCRdb to the multiplex PCR reads, yields one record per CDR3 protein. The table includes about 770,000 distinct CDR3 sequences, over 15% detected once. The source material was blood. The receptors shown here come from a woman aged 45 to 65 with Graves' hyperthyroidism that later progressed to Graves' ophthalmopathy. The CDR3 runs from the conserved cysteine through the conserved F or W. Fields, in order: clone size, D gene, V gene, J gene, CDR3 DNA, CDR3 protein. The D gene is left open where the match is weak. Clone size is shown for a subset of rows, as once, few, many or a class of expanded clone.

.,.,TRBV7-8,TRBJ2-3,TGTGCCAGCAGCCCTGCACGCAGAGCCGTATCGGATACGCAGTATTTT,CASSPARRAVSDTQYF
many,TRBD1,TRBV11-2,TRBJ1-1,TGTGCCAGCAGTAAGACAGGGCTTGAAGCTTTCTTT,CASSKTGLEAFF
.,TRBD1,TRBV30,TRBJ1-5,TGTGCCGGATCAGGGGGCCAGAGCAATCAGCCCCAGCATTTT,CAGSGGQSNQPQHF
many,.,TRBV3-1,TRBJ1-1,TGTGCCAGCAGCCCCCGGGGAAGGTCTGAAGCTTTCTTT,CASSPRGRSEAFF
few,.,TRBV6-1,TRBJ1-5,TGTGCCAGCAGCCGTAAACGACCCCGATCGGAGACTAGCAATCAGCCCCAGCATTTT,CASSRKRPRSETSNQPQHF
few,.,TRBV6-2/TRBV6-3,TRBJ1-1,TGTGCCAGCAGGAGGACGGCTCTTGTAACTGAAGCTTTCTTT,CASRRTALVTEAFF
few,.,TRBV5-1,TRBJ2-3,TGCGCCAGCAGCTTGGTGCAAGCTAGCACAGATACGCAGTATTTT,CASSLVQASTDTQYF
.,.,TRBV30,TRBJ1-4,TGTGCCTGGACTCCCGGGGGTGGCACTAATGAAAAACTGTTTTTT,CAWTPGGGTNEKLFF
.,.,TRBV20-1,TRBJ1-1,TGCAGTGGGGCAGGGGAGGGTACTGAAGCTTTCTTT,CSGAGEGTEAFF
once,.,TRBV20-1,TRBJ1-2,TGCAGTGCTCTTCAGGGAGCTGGGTCTCGTGGCTATGGCTACACCTTC,CSALQGAGSRGYGYTF
many,TRBD1,TRBV12-5,TRBJ1-2,TGTGCTAGTGGTCCCCGGGACAGGGCAACAACGACATATGGCTACACCTTC,CASGPRDRATTTYGYTF
.,.,TRBV19,TRBJ1-1,TGTGCCAGTAGTATTGGGGGGGGCCCAAGGACCACTGAAGCTTTCTTT,CASSIGGGPRTTEAFF
many,.,TRBV24-1,TRBJ2-3,TGTGCCACCAGCAGGGACGGCAGCACAGATACGCAGTATTTT,CATSRDGSTDTQYF
few,TRBD2,TRBV18,TRBJ2-3,TGTGCCAGCTCACCATTCGGGGGGGGCCGCCCAGATACGCAGTATTTT,CASSPFGGGRPDTQYF
.,TRBD1,TRBV27,TRBJ1-4,TGTGCCAGCAGTTTATTCGGGACAGGGGGAAGTGAAAAACTGTTTTTT,CASSLFGTGGSEKLFF
.,.,TRBV4-2,TRBJ2-1,TGTGCCAGCAGCCAAGACGGATCTTGGAGAGATGAGCAGTTCTTC,CASSQDGSWRDEQFF
few,TRBD2,TRBV3-1,TRBJ2-5,TGTGCCAGCAGCCAAGGAGCGGACAGCGGGGGGGCCTACTTC,CASSQGADSGGAYF
.,TRBD2,TRBV19,TRBJ2-5,TGTGCCAGTAGTATACTTTCAGCGCGGGGGGGCTCGGAGACCCAGTACTTC,CASSILSARGGSETQYF
.,TRBD2,TRBV18,TRBJ2-7,TGTGCCAGCTCACCAGTAGTCGCTAGCGGGGGTTACGAGCAGTACTTC,CASSPVVASGGYEQYF
.,.,TRBV6-1,TRBJ2-5,TGTGCCAGCAGTGAATTGGGCAGACCGAAAGAGACCCAGTACTTC,CASSELGRPKETQYF
.,.,TRBV12-5,TRBJ1-5,TGTGCTAGTGCCTACAATGTATATGAGGAGGATAGCAATCAGCCCCAGCATTTT,CASAYNVYEEDSNQPQHF
.,.,TRBV14,TRBJ2-4,TGTGCCAGCAGCCCCCGAGCGTGGCAAGGCTCCTCGGTCAAAAACATTCAGTACTTC,CASSPRAWQGSSVKNIQYF
few,.,TRBV7-9,TRBJ1-4,TGTGCAACCAGTACTAACCGGGGGAGGACTAATGAAAAACTGTTTTTT,CATSTNRGRTNEKLFF
few,TRBD1,TRBV6-5,TRBJ1-2,TGTGCCAGCAGTTACCGAGGACAGGAGCGAGGCTACACCTTC,CASSYRGQERGYTF
many,.,TRBV2,TRBJ1-4,TGTGCCACCAACTGGGCAACTAATGAAAAACTGTTTTTT,CATNWATNEKLFF
few,TRBD2,TRBV10-3,TRBJ2-7,TGTGCCATCAGTGAATCTAGCGGGGGGACTGGCGAGCAGTACTTC,CAISESSGGTGEQYF
many,.,TRBV3-1,TRBJ1-1,TGTGCCAGCAGCCATTTAGGGAGAGTGAACACTGAAGCTTTCTTT,CASSHLGRVNTEAFF
many,TRBD2,TRBV20-1,TRBJ2-3,TGCAGTGCTAGTTGGACTAGCGGGGGGGCGACAGATACGCAGTATTTT,CSASWTSGGATDTQYF
.,TRBD1,TRBV3-1,TRBJ1-3,TGTGCCAGCAGCCAAGATAAAGGGACAGGGACTCTTTCGGCTGGAAACACCATATATTTT,CASSQDKGTGTLSAGNTIYF
many,.,TRBV5-1,TRBJ2-7,TGCGCCAGCAGCCCCGGGACCTACTACGAGCAGTACTTC,CASSPGTYYEQYF
few,.,TRBV27,TRBJ1-1,TGTGCCAGCAGGTACCTAGGGGGGAACACTGAAGCTTTCTTT,CASRYLGGNTEAFF
few,.,TRBV27,TRBJ1-2,TGTGCCAGCAAAACCGGGACGAGGGGTGGCTACACCTTC,CASKTGTRGGYTF
few,TRBD1,TRBV6-1,TRBJ2-3,TGTGCCAGCAGTGAAGCGCCTCTAAGACAGGGGACCACAGATACGCAGTATTTT,CASSEAPLRQGTTDTQYF
.,.,TRBV7-9,TRBJ1-2,TGTGCCAGCAGTCGTTCGGGGGGGCTAGGCTATGGCTACACCTTC,CASSRSGGLGYGYTF
many,TRBD1,TRBV11-1,TRBJ1-1,TGTGCCAGCAGCCCTGCAGGGGGAAACCCTGAAGCTTTCTTT,CASSPAGGNPEAFF
many,.,TRBV5-1,TRBJ2-3,TGCGCCAGCAGCTTAGGAGGAACTAGCACAGATACGCAGTATTTT,CASSLGGTSTDTQYF
.,TRBD1,TRBV7-2,TRBJ1-1,TGTGCCAGCAGCTTCGGGACAGGCGATGGCACTGAAGCTTTCTTT,CASSFGTGDGTEAFF
many,.,TRBV11-3,TRBJ2-3,TGTGCCAGCAGTCAAGGGCTAAACACAGATACGCAGTATTTT,CASSQGLNTDTQYF
many,.,TRBV18,TRBJ1-5,TGTGCCAGCTCACACGAGGACTATCAGCCCCAGCATTTT,CASSHEDYQPQHF
many,.,TRBV19,TRBJ2-1,TGTGCCAGTAGTATAAGGGCCTGGGCTAGTCTCCTTGGGGAGCAGTTCTTC,CASSIRAWASLLGEQFF
.,.,TRBV27,TRBJ2-1,TGTGCCAGCAGAAAGGGATTCTCCTACAATGAGCAGTTCTTC,CASRKGFSYNEQFF
many,.,TRBV27,TRBJ1-2,TGTGCCAGCAGTTTCTCCGGGGACTACTCCTATGGCTACACCTTC,CASSFSGDYSYGYTF
.,.,TRBV6-6,TRBJ1-5,TGTGCCAGCAGTTACTCGGTTCAAACCAATCAGCCCCAGCATTTT,CASSYSVQTNQPQHF
many,.,TRBV3-1,TRBJ2-5,TGTGCCAGCAGCCAAGATATCGTCTCGGAGACCCAGTACTTC,CASSQDIVSETQYF
many,TRBD1,TRBV11-2,TRBJ1-5,TGTGCCAGCAGCGGACAGGACCTCAATCAGCCCCAGCATTTT,CASSGQDLNQPQHF
few,TRBD1,TRBV7-9,TRBJ2-5,TGTGCCAGCAGCTTAGCGCGGACAGGCCCCTATTCGCAAGAGACCCAGTACTTC,CASSLARTGPYSQETQYF
few,TRBD2,TRBV6-2/TRBV6-3,TRBJ2-1,TGTGCCAGCAGTTACTCCATACTAGCGGGGCAAAATGAGCAGTTCTTC,CASSYSILAGQNEQFF
many,.,TRBV7-3,TRBJ2-5,TGTGCCAGCAGCCGGGGGCTCCCCTACCAAGAGACCCAGTACTTC,CASSRGLPYQETQYF
few,TRBD2,TRBV5-1,TRBJ2-1,TGCGCCAGCAATCGGAGACGGCTACTGGGGAGGGGCAATGAGCAGTTCTTC,CASNRRRLLGRGNEQFF
.,TRBD2,TRBV19,TRBJ2-2,TGTGCCAGTAGTATCCAGCGGGGGGGAGGGAACACCGGGGAGCTGTTTTTT,CASSIQRGGGNTGELFF
many,.,TRBV27,TRBJ2-3,TGTGCCAGCAGTTTCAGGGGCCGGGGGGTAGATACGCAGTATTTT,CASSFRGRGVDTQYF
many,.,TRBV5-1,TRBJ2-2,TGCGCCAGCAGCTTGGCTGTCGTCGGGGCAGGGGAGCTGTTTTTT,CASSLAVVGAGELFF
.,TRBD1,TRBV28,TRBJ1-1,TGTGCCAGCAGTTATGACACAGGGGGGAAAGCTTTCTTT,CASSYDTGGKAFF
few,.,TRBV5-1,TRBJ1-2,TGCGCCAGCAGAGGGAACGCAGCTAACTATGGCTACACCTTC,CASRGNAANYGYTF
.,TRBD1,TRBV5-6,TRBJ1-2,TGTGCCAGCAGCTTTGTTGGACAGGGGAACTATGGCTACACCTTC,CASSFVGQGNYGYTF
few,.,TRBV5-1,TRBJ2-7,TGCGCCAGCAGCTTGGTGGGGCCCGGGGGAGAGCAGTACTTC,CASSLVGPGGEQYF
many,.,TRBV20-1,TRBJ1-2,TGCAGTGCTAGAGATTCAGGGTCCCCCTATGGCTACACCTTC,CSARDSGSPYGYTF